The 29 T cell receptor beta chains presented below share a single source sample, sequenced in a study of blood T cell repertoires in COVID-19. Some clones are missing from TCRdb's copy, which holds only in-frame ones; the method was immunoSEQ multiplex PCR. The data contain approximately 130,000 clones, approximately 89% of them seen just once; the ten biggest clones take up roughly 4.5%. The specimen sequenced was peripheral blood. All receptors come from a human donor in a cohort sampled during active COVID-19.

The chain combines TRBV27 with TRBJ2-4, with TRBD1 matching over 9 bases. Germline V gene lookup returns CDR1 MNHEY and CDR2 SMNVEV (reference sequence). The CDR3 length is 16 residues. The trim removed 6 bases at V and 0 bases at J, leaving 6 bases unmatched. The CDR3 loop reads CASSPGQGLAKNIQYF. Written as DNA, the CDR3 is TGTGCCAGCAGCCCGGGACAGGGCTTAGCCAAAAACATTCAGTACTTC.

The chain carries TRBV5-4 and TRBJ2-3; D uncertain. V was trimmed by 1 base and J by 0 bases, leaving 6 bases between them. This CDR3 is 14 amino acids long. Germline V gene lookup returns CDR1 SGHNT and CDR2 YYREEE (reference sequence). The CDR3 loop reads CASSLFGSTDTQYF. Here the CDR3 DNA reads TGTGCCAGCAGCTTGTTCGGGAGCACAGATACGCAGTATTTT.

The V and J genes are TRBV19 and TRBJ1-2, with TRBD1 matching 8 bases. V was pared by 6 bases and J by 2 bases, with 2 bases of the junction left unmatched. The CDR3 extends over 13 amino acids. Germline V gene lookup returns CDR1 LNHDA and CDR2 SQIVND (reference sequence). CDR3 nucleotide sequence: TGTGCCAGTAGGGGACAGGTAAACTATGGCTACACCTTC. Its protein product is CASRGQVNYGYTF.

This chain uses TRBV11-2 with TRBJ2-1, with 8 bases aligning to TRBD2. This CDR3 contains 17 residues. V shed 5 bases, J shed 9 bases, and the junction held 18 bases outside the gene matches. Germline V gene sequence: CDR1 SGHAT, CDR2 FQNNGV. The CDR3 region is CASSDRPEHPRGGEQFF. DNA of the CDR3: TGTGCCAGCAGCGACCGCCCAGAACACCCCCGGGGGGGTGAGCAGTTCTTC.

The chain recombines TRBV5-1 with TRBJ1-1; TRBD1 might be the D (5 bases). There are 17 residues in the CDR3. The V end was cut by 4 bases, the J end by 0 bases, with 19 bases between. Germline-derived CDR1 and CDR2 are SGHRS and YFSETQ. The CDR3 is CASSGGSGQLMNTEAFF. The CDR3 DNA is TGCGCCAGCAGCGGGGGGTCTGGGCAGCTCATGAACACTGAAGCTTTCTTT.

This CDR3 is CASSLNQGQAAYEQYF. As DNA, the CDR3 is TGTGCCAGCAGCTTAAACCAGGGCCAGGCAGCCTACGAGCAGTACTTC. The rearrangement joins TRBV7-9 to TRBJ2-7; tentative D call: TRBD1 (5 bases). This CDR3 region has 16 residues. Between the trimmed V and J ends, which lost 2 bases and 2 bases, there was a span of 16 bases. In germline, CDR1 is SEHNR, CDR2 FQNEAQ (reference sequence).

The chain is built from TRBV6-1 and TRBJ1-2, with 9 bases matching TRBD1. The J segment lost 4 bases and the V segment lost 3 bases, leaving 6 bases of the junction unmatched. CDR1 is MNHNS and CDR2 is SASEGT in the germline V gene. The CDR3 is 15 residues long. The CDR3: CASSDRTGVIYGYTF. The CDR3, as DNA: TGTGCCAGCAGTGACCGGACAGGGGTAATCTATGGCTACACCTTC.

This sequence joins TRBV19 and TRBJ2-6, with D possibly matching TRBD2 (5 bases). Trimming took 8 bases from V and 3 from J, leaving 8 bases between them. The CDR3 runs to 13 residues. Germline CDR1 reads LNHDA; CDR2 reads SQIVND (reference sequence). In DNA, the CDR3 is TGTGCCAGTGACCGGGGTGGGGCCAACGTCCTGACTTTC. Translation: CASDRGGANVLTF.

This clone was counted a few times. The V call is TRBV7-9, the J call TRBJ2-7, with TRBD1 matching 8 bases. CDR1 is SEHNR and CDR2 is FQNEAQ in the germline V gene (reference sequence). The CDR3 extends over 17 amino acids. The J segment lost 6 bases and the V segment lost 5 bases, leaving 18 bases of the junction unmatched. The CDR3 coding sequence is TGTGCCAGCAGCAACCCCCCGGGCACAGGGGGATTTGGCGAGCAGTACGTC. It yields the protein CASSNPPGTGGFGEQYV.

This clone occurred once. The chain recombines TRBV5-4 with TRBJ2-4; perhaps TRBD2 as D (5 bases). Per the germline V gene, CDR1 is SGHNT and CDR2 is YYREEE (reference sequence). The length of the CDR3 is 16 residues. V shed 4 bases and J shed 0 bases, with 14 bases lying between them. CDR3 sequence reads: CASSEQRYLAKNIQYF. CDR3 coding DNA: TGTGCCAGCAGCGAACAGCGGTATCTAGCCAAAAACATTCAGTACTTC.

The chain carries TRBV7-2 and TRBJ1-2; D possibly corresponds to TRBD1 (6 bases). Trimming left V 2 bases short and J 2 bases short, with 12 bases between. The CDR3 covers 15 residues. CDR1 is SGHTA, CDR2 FQGNSA, per germline. The CDR3 nucleotides read TGTGCCAGCAGCTTAAATGGGGGCGGGAACTATGGCTACACCTTC. It encodes CASSLNGGGNYGYTF.

This chain joins TRBV5-5 and TRBJ1-1, with 7 bases that match TRBD1. J was trimmed by 0 bases and V by 3 bases; bases with no gene match: 8. CDR3 length: 16 residues. Per germline, CDR1 SGHKS and CDR2 YYEKEE (reference sequence). CDR3 region: CASSSLTGNMNTEAFF. The CDR3 bases are TGTGCCAGCAGCTCTTTGACAGGGAACATGAACACTGAAGCTTTCTTT.

This chain links TRBV5-5 with TRBJ1-6; D may be TRBD1 (5 bases). CDR3 length: 14 residues. Trimming stripped 4 bases from V and 9 bases from J, with 14 bases between. The germline gives CDR1 SGHKS, CDR2 YYEKEE (reference sequence). This chain's CDR3 is CASSPMTDISPLHF. The CDR3 DNA sequence: TGTGCCAGCAGCCCGATGACGGACATTTCACCCCTCCACTTT.

This chain connects TRBV7-9 to TRBJ1-4; 7 bases are a match to TRBD1. The V gene's germline CDR1 is SEHNR and CDR2 FQNEAQ (reference sequence). The CDR3 covers 14 residues. The trim removed 6 bases at V and 8 bases at J, leaving 9 bases unmatched. CDR3 coding DNA: TGTGCCAGCAGTCGAACAGGGGTAGGAGAAAAACTGTTTTTT. This translates into CASSRTGVGEKLFF.

The rearrangement links TRBV18 to TRBJ1-5; D is uncertain. The length of the CDR3 is 15 residues. In germline, CDR1 is KGHSH, CDR2 LQKENI. V dropped 2 bases and J dropped 3 bases, with 11 bases sitting between them. CDR3 protein: CASSPSRGNNQPQHF. CDR3 DNA: TGTGCCAGCTCACCAAGCAGAGGAAACAATCAGCCCCAGCATTTT.

In its sample, this clone was seen many times. V is TRBV7-2 and J is TRBJ2-5, with TRBD2 identical over 10 bases. Per germline, CDR1 SGHTA and CDR2 FQGNSA. Trimming cost V 5 bases and J 4 bases; bases outside gene matches: 4. This CDR3 has 14 amino acids. CDR3 nucleotide sequence: TGTGCCAGCAGCCCAGCGGGGGGGCGAGAGACCCAGTACTTC. This translates into CASSPAGGRETQYF.

CDR3 sequence: CASSVGTANEKLFF. The CDR3 DNA reads as TGTGCCAGCAGCGTCGGGACAGCTAATGAAAAACTGTTTTTT. The V gene is TRBV9, the J gene TRBJ1-4; 7 bases fit TRBD1. V shed 2 bases, J shed 3 bases, and the junction held 1 base outside the gene matches. CDR1 is SGDLS, CDR2 YYNGEE, per germline. This CDR3 is built from 14 residues. The full variable domain, completed using reference TRBV9 and TRBJ1-4, is DSGVTQTPKHLITATGQRVTLRCSPRSGDLSVYWYQQSLDQGLQFLIQYYNGEERAKGNILERFSAQQFPDLHSELNLSSLELGDSALYFCASSVGTANEKLFFGSGTQLSVL.

This clone has just a few counts. The V gene is TRBV7-2, the J gene TRBJ1-6, with D perhaps matching TRBD1 (5 bases). The germline V gene encodes CDR1 SGHTA and CDR2 FQGNSA. The CDR3 runs 14 residues. Trimming stripped 5 bases from V and 6 bases from J, with 11 bases between. CDR3 nucleotides: TGTGCCAGCAGCGATAGACAGATTAATTCACCCCTCCACTTT. Its protein product is CASSDRQINSPLHF.

The rearrangement uses TRBV5-1 and TRBJ2-1; maybe TRBD2 (5 bases). This CDR3 comprises 16 residues. V was clipped by 0 bases and J by 8 bases, with 18 bases between them. Germline CDR1 and CDR2: SGHRS and YFSETQ. As DNA, the CDR3 is TGCGCCAGCAGCTTGGCCGGGAATGGCGCTTTCGATGAGCAGTTCTTC. This gives the protein CASSLAGNGAFDEQFF.

The chain has TRBV5-1 and TRBJ2-2; 11 bases agree with TRBD2. The CDR3 has 15 residues. Germline CDR1 SGHRS, CDR2 YFSETQ. The V gene end was trimmed by 2 bases and the J gene end by 5 bases; junction bases not matched to a gene: 2. In nucleotides, the CDR3 is TGCGCCAGCAGCTTTACTAGCGGGAGTACCGGGGAGCTGTTTTTT. It is translated as CASSFTSGSTGELFF.

J is TRBJ1-2 and V is TRBV18, with no clear D. V lost 3 bases to trimming and J lost 2 bases, with 10 bases between them. The CDR3 is made up of 14 amino acids. Per the germline V gene, CDR1 is KGHSH and CDR2 is LQKENI. Here the CDR3 reads CASSPQKRNYGYTF. CDR3 DNA: TGTGCCAGCTCACCCCAGAAGAGGAACTATGGCTACACCTTC.

The chain is built from TRBV19 and TRBJ1-4, with TRBD1 matching over 8 bases. J gave up 8 bases and V 6 bases, and 8 bases lay outside the gene matches. Germline CDR1 is LNHDA and CDR2 is SQIVND (reference sequence). This CDR3 contains 14 residues. The CDR3 DNA reads as TGTGCCAGTAGAAGACAGGGGAGACGGGAAAAACTGTTTTTT. This codes for CASRRQGRREKLFF.

The chain links TRBV5-1 to TRBJ1-3; weak D call: TRBD1 (5 bases). Trimming shortened V by 0 bases and J by 8 bases, and 9 bases separated the two germline ends. In germline, CDR1 is SGHRS, CDR2 YFSETQ. CDR3 length: 13 amino acids. CDR3 coding DNA: TGCGCCAGCAGCTTGGGACAGACGGACACCATATATTTT. As protein: CASSLGQTDTIYF.

This clone was detected only a few times. The chain couples TRBV29-1 to TRBJ1-2; D remains unclear. Deletions cut 2 bases from V and 5 bases from J, with 9 bases between. Germline V CDR1 and CDR2: SQVTM, ANQGSEA. This CDR3 has 12 residues. The CDR3 DNA reads as TGCAGCGTTGAAATGCACGGTTATGGCTACACCTTC. This gives the protein CSVEMHGYGYTF.

V gene TRBV7-2 combines with J gene TRBJ2-1; 8 bases fit TRBD1. The germline V gene has CDR1 SGHTA and CDR2 FQGNSA. J was trimmed by 2 bases and V by 5 bases; bases with no gene match: 5. The CDR3 sequence is 15 residues long. The CDR3 spells CASSPRTGTYNEQFF. CDR3 nucleotides: TGTGCCAGCAGCCCGAGGACAGGGACCTACAATGAGCAGTTCTTC.

V and J are TRBV4-1 and TRBJ2-7, with 9 bases matching TRBD2. The CDR3 loop spans 17 amino acids. V dropped 0 bases and J dropped 4; count of bases not matched to a gene: 10. CDR1 is MGHRA, CDR2 YSYEKL, per germline. The DNA for the CDR3 is TGCGCCAGCAGCCAAGACGCCGGGACTAGCTTTGTATACGAGCAGTACGTC. This sequence encodes CASSQDAGTSFVYEQYV.

This rearrangement joins TRBV7-2 to TRBJ1-2, with D perhaps TRBD1 (6 bases). Looked up from germline, CDR1 is SGHTA and CDR2 is FQGNSA. The CDR3 runs to 17 residues. The germline V and J ends were trimmed by 1 base and 4 bases, with 19 bases remaining between them. DNA of the CDR3: TGTGCCAGCAGCTTAGGAGGTGGGACATCCTCTTCCTATGGCTACACCTTC. Translated: CASSLGGGTSSSYGYTF.

The rearrangement joins TRBV5-1 to TRBJ2-1; D not resolved. Germline CDR1 and CDR2: SGHRS and YFSETQ. With 5 bases removed from V and 7 bases from J, the gap between germline ends came to 10 bases. The CDR3 runs 12 residues. In DNA form, the CDR3 reads TGCGCCAGCAGTCTCCGGGTTAATGAGCAGTTCTTC. Translating it yields CASSLRVNEQFF.

This chain uses TRBV5-4 with TRBJ1-2, with D possibly TRBD1 on 5 matching bases. Trimming stripped 0 bases from V and 7 bases from J, with 13 bases between. The germline V gene encodes CDR1 SGHNT and CDR2 YYREEE (reference sequence). The length of the CDR3 is 14 residues. CDR3 sequence: CASSLEPGNRGYTF. DNA of the CDR3: TGTGCCAGCAGCTTGGAGCCAGGGAATCGTGGCTACACCTTC.